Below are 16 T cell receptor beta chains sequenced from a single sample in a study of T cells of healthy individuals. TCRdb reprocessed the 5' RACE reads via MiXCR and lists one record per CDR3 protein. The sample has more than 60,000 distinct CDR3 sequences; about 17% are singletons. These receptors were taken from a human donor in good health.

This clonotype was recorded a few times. The CDR3 sequence: CSVGTGTDTQYF. CDR3 coding DNA: TGCAGCGTTGGCACAGGCACAGATACGCAGTATTTT. V usage is TRBV29-1 and J usage is TRBJ2-3; D gene uncertain. Germline V gene sequence: CDR1 SQVTM, CDR2 ANQGSEA. The CDR3 has 12 amino acids. The germline V and J ends were trimmed by 4 bases and 1 base, with 6 bases remaining between them.

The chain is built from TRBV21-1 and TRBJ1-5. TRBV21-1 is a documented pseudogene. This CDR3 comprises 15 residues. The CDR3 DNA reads TGTGCCAGCAGCAAAGTATCTGGGGAGAAGCAGCCCCAGCATTTT. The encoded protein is CASSKVSGEKQPQHF.

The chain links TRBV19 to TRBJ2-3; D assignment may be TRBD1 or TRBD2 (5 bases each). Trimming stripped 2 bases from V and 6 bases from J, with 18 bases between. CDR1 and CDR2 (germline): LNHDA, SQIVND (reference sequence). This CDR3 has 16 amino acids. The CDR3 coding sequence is TGTGCCAGTAGTATAAGGGGACCCCCGGTATCGGATACGCAGTATTTT. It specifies CASSIRGPPVSDTQYF.

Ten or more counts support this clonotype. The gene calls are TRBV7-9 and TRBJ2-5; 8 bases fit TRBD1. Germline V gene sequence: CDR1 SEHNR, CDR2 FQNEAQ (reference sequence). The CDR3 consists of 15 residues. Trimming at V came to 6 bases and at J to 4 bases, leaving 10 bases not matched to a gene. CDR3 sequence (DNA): TGTGCCAGCAGACCCGGACAGGGAAGGGGAGAGACCCAGTACTTC. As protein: CASRPGQGRGETQYF.

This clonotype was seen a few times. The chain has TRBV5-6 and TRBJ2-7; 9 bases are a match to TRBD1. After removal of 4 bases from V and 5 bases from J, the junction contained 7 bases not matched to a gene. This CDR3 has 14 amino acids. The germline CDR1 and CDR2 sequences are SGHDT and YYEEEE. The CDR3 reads CASSPGQGRDEQYF. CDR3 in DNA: TGTGCCAGCAGCCCCGGACAGGGGCGGGACGAGCAGTACTTC. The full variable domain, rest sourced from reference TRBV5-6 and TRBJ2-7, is DAGVTQSPTHLIKTRGQQVTLRCSPKSGHDTVSWYQQALGQGPQFIFQYYEEEERQRGNFPDRFSGHQFPNYSSELNVNALLLGDSALYLCASSPGQGRDEQYFGPGTRLTVT.

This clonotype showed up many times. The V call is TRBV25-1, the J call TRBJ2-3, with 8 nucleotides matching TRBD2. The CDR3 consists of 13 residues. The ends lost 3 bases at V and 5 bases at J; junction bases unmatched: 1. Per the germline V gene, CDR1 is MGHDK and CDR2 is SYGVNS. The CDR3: CASSDREGDTQYF. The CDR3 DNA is TGTGCCAGCAGTGACCGGGAGGGAGATACGCAGTATTTT.

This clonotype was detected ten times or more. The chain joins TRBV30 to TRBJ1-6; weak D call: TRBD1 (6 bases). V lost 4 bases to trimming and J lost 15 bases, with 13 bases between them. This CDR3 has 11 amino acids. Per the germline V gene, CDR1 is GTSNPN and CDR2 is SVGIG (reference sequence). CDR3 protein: CAWIRGQSLHF. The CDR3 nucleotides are TGTGCCTGGATACGGGGACAAAGCCTCCACTTT.

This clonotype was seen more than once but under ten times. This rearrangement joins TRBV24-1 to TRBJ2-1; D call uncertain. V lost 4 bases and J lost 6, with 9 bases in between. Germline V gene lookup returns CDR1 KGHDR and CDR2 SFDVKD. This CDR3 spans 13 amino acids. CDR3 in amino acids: CATSDPPSNEQFF. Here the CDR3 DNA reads TGTGCCACCAGTGACCCCCCCAGCAATGAGCAGTTCTTC.

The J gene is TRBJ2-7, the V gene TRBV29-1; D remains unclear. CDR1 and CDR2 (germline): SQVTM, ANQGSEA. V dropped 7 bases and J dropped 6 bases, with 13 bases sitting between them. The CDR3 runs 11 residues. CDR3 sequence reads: CSAKTAREQYF. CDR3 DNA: TGCAGCGCCAAAACCGCACGCGAGCAGTACTTC.

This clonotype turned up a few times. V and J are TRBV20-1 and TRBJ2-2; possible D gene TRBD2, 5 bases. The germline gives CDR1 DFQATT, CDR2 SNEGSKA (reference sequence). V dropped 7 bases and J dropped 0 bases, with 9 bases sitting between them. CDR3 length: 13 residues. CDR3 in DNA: TGCAGTGTACGGGGAGCGAACACCGGGGAGCTGTTTTTT. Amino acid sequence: CSVRGANTGELFF.

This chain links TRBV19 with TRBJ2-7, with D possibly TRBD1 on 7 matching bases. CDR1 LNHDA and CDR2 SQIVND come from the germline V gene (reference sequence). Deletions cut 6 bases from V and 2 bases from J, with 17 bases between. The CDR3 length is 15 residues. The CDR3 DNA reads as TGTGCCAGTAGCTACTCAGGGGGGCGAACCTACGAGCAGTACTTC. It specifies CASSYSGGRTYEQYF.

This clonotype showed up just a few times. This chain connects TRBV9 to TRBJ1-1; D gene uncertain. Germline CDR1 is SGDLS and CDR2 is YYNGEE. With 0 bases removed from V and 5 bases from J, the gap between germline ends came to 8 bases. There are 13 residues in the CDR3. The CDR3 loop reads CASSVGGRTEAFF. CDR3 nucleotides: TGTGCCAGCAGCGTAGGGGGAAGGACTGAAGCTTTCTTT.

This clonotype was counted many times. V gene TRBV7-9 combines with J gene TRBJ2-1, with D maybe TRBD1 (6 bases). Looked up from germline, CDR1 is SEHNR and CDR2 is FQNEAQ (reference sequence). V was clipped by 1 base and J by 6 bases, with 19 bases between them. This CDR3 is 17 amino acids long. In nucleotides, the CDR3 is TGTGCCAGCAGCTTAGTGGACAGTCCGAGAACGGTCAATGAGCAGTTCTTC. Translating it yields CASSLVDSPRTVNEQFF.

Here the CDR3 DNA reads TGTGCCAGCAGCCAAGATTCGGTGTATACCGGGGAGCTGTTTTTT. Protein: CASSQDSVYTGELFF. V is TRBV3-1 and J is TRBJ2-2; D call uncertain. Looked up from germline, CDR1 is LGHDT and CDR2 is YNNKEL (reference sequence). There are 15 residues in the CDR3. The V gene lost 0 bases and the J gene lost 5 bases, with 10 bases spanning the gap.

CDR3 region: CASRGANEQFF. The DNA of the CDR3 is TGTGCCAGCCGTGGAGCGAATGAGCAGTTCTTC. This chain joins TRBV12-3 or TRBV12-4 and TRBJ2-1; no clear D gene. Trimming stripped 8 bases from V and 7 bases from J, with 9 bases between. The CDR3 runs 11 residues.

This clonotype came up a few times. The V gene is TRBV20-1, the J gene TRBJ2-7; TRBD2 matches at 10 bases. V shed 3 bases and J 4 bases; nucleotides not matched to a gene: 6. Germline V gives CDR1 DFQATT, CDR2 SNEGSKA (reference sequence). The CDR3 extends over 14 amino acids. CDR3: CSASKGLASYEQYF. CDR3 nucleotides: TGCAGTGCTAGTAAGGGACTAGCGTCTTACGAGCAGTACTTC.